This TCR beta chain was captured by sequencing in a study of PD-L1 blockade in urothelial cancer. Study at large: Bladder-origin urothelial cancer in males covered about 90% of the roughly 30 patients. Analyzed time points were 3 weeks (second dose) and 6 weeks after therapy began.

Measured with immunoSEQ multiplex PCR; TCRdb has only the in-frame clones, and not every one. This table holds tens of thousands of clones, 81% found once. The time point: pretreatment peripheral blood. Patient disease was locally advanced or metastatic urothelial carcinoma. For each patient, 1 to 8 samples were obtained, pretreatment and on-treatment. The table lists this clone with a few counts. CDR1 KGHSH and CDR2 LQKENI come from the germline V gene. The ends lost 8 bases at V and 1 base at J; junction bases unmatched: 5. CDR3 size: 13 residues. The genes are TRBV18 and TRBJ2-7, with 7 bases fitting TRBD1. The clonotype originates from an older man with urothelial cancer. The material sequenced was PBMCs, taken around atezolizumab (anti-PD-L1) treatment. The DNA of the CDR3 is TGTGCCAGCAAGGGGGCTCAGTCCTACGAGCAGTACTTC. Translating gives CASKGAQSYEQYF.